The text below deals with one TCR beta chain. This receptor's antigen is unknown. Base qualities are not provided; no much larger clone lies one nucleotide away. The germline V gene provides CDR1 SNHLY and CDR2 FYNNEI. The CDR3 starts with the cysteine, ends with the phenylalanine, and has 14 residues. Only the CDR3 DNA stays, 42 bases, in frame from base 1. V gives up 0 bases and J gives up 2 bases, and the segment between their germline ends measures 7 bases. Data came from an Illumina NovaSeq 6000. cDNA libraries for TCRalpha and TCRbeta were prepared by 5'RACE using constant-segment primers, with sample barcodes and unique molecular identifiers added. Trizol reagent was used to extract RNA from every sample. Libraries were amplified in two PCR steps, with a second sample barcode and Illumina TruSeq adapters added in the second step. The libraries were sequenced on an Illumina NovaSeq using 2 x 150 bp paired-end reads. Per the original workflow: Demultiplexing of reads and collapsing into UMI-guided consensus sequences were performed with migec v1.2.7. With mixcr v2.1.11, UMI consensuses were aligned to TRA and TRB V and J templates and assembled into clonotypes. A clonotype was counted as expanded or contracted only when both edgeR and NoisET called the clonotype significant, with the noise models trained on biological replicates. edgeR calls used a false discovery rate-adjusted p below 0.01 and a log2 fold-change threshold of 1. PCA with hierarchical clustering of max-normalized trajectories of the 1000 most abundant clonotypes was used as exploratory dynamics analysis. Each responding clone was given a CD4 or CD8 phenotype based on the CD4+ and CD8+ repertoires, which had been sequenced separately. TCRdb reprocessing: public reads trimmed at Q25 with fastp, clones called with MiXCR, in-frame beta chains kept. Rows with one shared CDR3 protein collapse into an entry with the most common genes and DNA. The V and J calls and clone size come from TCRdb's table, not from the authors' own analysis. In this sample the table shows 150,000 or so distinct CDR3 sequences, less than 40% of which occur a single time. More than 10% of the sample is in the top ten clones.

PBMCs were isolated by Ficoll-Paque density gradient centrifugation. The sample comes from a study of T-cell memory formation after mild COVID-19 (dated by TCRdb to the early 2020s). About the investigation overall: TCR sequence clusters from the two donors were found to be largely donor specific. In two donors, T-cell clones that expanded and contracted after mild COVID-19 were tracked by sequencing TCRalpha and TCRbeta repertoires over time. Two young, previously healthy adult volunteers, one female and one male, were included in the cohort. Study-level results and caveats: Whether the second-wave clones peaking on day 37 were SARS-CoV-2 specific was not confirmed. The study covered only a couple of mild cases, and larger cohorts including severe cases with pre-infection samples were considered necessary. Contracting CD4+ clones appeared mostly in the CM and EM memory subsets, whereas CD8+ clones were enriched in EMRA. Some responding clones were detected in pre-infection memory, suggesting pre-existing cross-reactive memory T cells joined the SARS-CoV-2 response. Clones that contracted from day 15 to 85 showed balanced CD4/CD8 phenotypes, whereas a second wave of clones that expanded from day 15 to 37 leaned towards CD4+.

The rearranged chain carries TRBV2 and TRBJ2-5; the D gene assignment is ambiguous. The sequencing input was PBMCs or a T cell subset sorted from them (not recorded which). This clonotype was obtained from an adult woman who had mild COVID-19 (a few samples of this study predate the infection). The sample titles of this study are shuffled in the database, so cell type and time point are left out; the donor was told from shared clones. DNA sequence: TGTGCCAGCAGTGAAGCGAACTTTCAAGAGACCCAGTACTTC. This yields the protein CASSEANFQETQYF.